This TCR beta chain was sequenced for a study of neurological immune-mediated disorders. In the study overall: Among the roughly 35 patients with multiple sclerosis, about 31 were relapsing-remitting, while 3 were secondary progressive. General study results and limits: CDR3 amino acid sequences of expanded clones were not shared across subjects, a result suggesting private repertoires in all groups.

Per the germline V gene, CDR1 is SGHVS and CDR2 is FNYEAQ. Trimming pared 2 bases from V and 3 bases from J, leaving 15 bases between. CDR3 length equals 16 residues. As for this clonotype: Antigen unknown.

TCRdb reprocessed the 5' RACE reads via MiXCR and lists one record per CDR3 protein. The table includes more than 45,000 distinct CDR3 sequences, 4% to 5.5% detected once. Input material: PBMCs. The source is a man aged 45-60 years with multiple sclerosis. The J gene is TRBJ2-3, the V gene TRBV7-6; D could derive from TRBD1 or TRBD2 (6 bases each). CDR3 region: CASSLIPGARTDTQYF. Written as DNA, the CDR3 is TGTGCCAGCAGCTTAATCCCGGGGGCAAGAACAGATACGCAGTATTTT.